This TCR beta chain comes out of a study of early T cells in non-severe SARS-CoV-2 infection. Study summary: Chains were not paired, and sequencing was done on bulk RNA from unsorted whole blood. The study, taken as a whole, reports: Private and CD4 specificities were missed by VDJdb matching, skewed to anti-spike CD8.

Individual cDNA molecules each received unique molecular identifiers attached to them. TCRdb reprocessed the 5' RACE reads with MiXCR, giving one entry per CDR3 protein. The table includes tens of thousands of distinct CDR3 sequences, around 7% detected once. This clonotype was detected ten times or more. Antigen specificity is unknown. The germline V and J ends were trimmed by 2 bases and 6 bases, with 12 bases remaining between them. The CDR3 is made up of 14 amino acids. In germline, CDR1 is MNHEY, CDR2 SVGEGT. Source material: whole blood. The chain employs TRBV6-2 or TRBV6-3 and TRBJ2-3; D ambiguous. The sequence was collected from an adult who was a healthcare worker with PCR-confirmed SARS-CoV-2 infection or an uninfected control (not recorded which). CDR3 in amino acids: CASSYGQAVDTQYF. The CDR3 region has the DNA TGTGCCAGCAGTTACGGGCAGGCAGTGGATACGCAGTATTTT.